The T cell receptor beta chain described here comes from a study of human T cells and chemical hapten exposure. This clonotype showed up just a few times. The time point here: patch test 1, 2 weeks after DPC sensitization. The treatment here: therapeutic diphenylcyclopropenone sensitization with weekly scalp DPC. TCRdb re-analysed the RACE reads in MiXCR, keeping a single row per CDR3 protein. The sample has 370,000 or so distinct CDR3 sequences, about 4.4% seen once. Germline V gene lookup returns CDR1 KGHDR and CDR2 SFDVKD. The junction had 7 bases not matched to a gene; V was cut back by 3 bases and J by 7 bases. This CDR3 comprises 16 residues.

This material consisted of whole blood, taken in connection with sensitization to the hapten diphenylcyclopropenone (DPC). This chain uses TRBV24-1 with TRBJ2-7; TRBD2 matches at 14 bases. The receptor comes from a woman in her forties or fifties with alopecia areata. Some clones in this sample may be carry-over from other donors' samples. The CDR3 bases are TGTGCCACCAGTGATGCTGGGACTAGCGGGAGCGGAGAGCAGTACTTC. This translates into CATSDAGTSGSGEQYF.